The 17 T cell receptor beta chains presented below share a single source sample, sequenced in a study of regulatory T cells in long-lasting Graves disease. Library construction for TCR beta used iRepertoire HTBI primers and Arm-PCR of CDR3 regions. One entry per CDR3 protein results from TCRdb running MiXCR on the multiplex PCR reads. The table shows hundreds of thousands of distinct CDR3 sequences, with approximately 16% occurring only once. The time point here: newly diagnosed GD, antithyroid drugs for less than 3 months. The TCR library was prepared using RNA isolated from PBMCs. These data are also associated with another study on T cells in Graves' hyperthyroidism and ophthalmopathy.

Source: peripheral blood mononuclear cells (PBMCs), taken at new diagnosis, from a patient treated with antithyroid drugs. Receptors were obtained from a woman aged 35 to 59 with Graves disease.

This clonotype was recorded many times. The chain links TRBV2 to TRBJ1-2; 10 nucleotides line up with TRBD1. From germline, CDR1 is SNHLY and CDR2 FYNNEI. After removal of 8 bases from V and 7 bases from J, the junction contained 10 bases not matched to a gene. This CDR3 is 14 amino acids long. CDR3 region: CASASGTGAFGYTF. In nucleotides, the CDR3 is TGTGCCAGCGCCTCCGGGACAGGGGCCTTTGGCTACACCTTC.

In this sample, this clonotype turned up many times. The chain employs TRBV5-1 and TRBJ2-1; 8 bases align to TRBD2. The CDR3 contains 15 residues. The V and J ends lost 4 bases and 0 bases, in that order; junction bases with no gene match: 3. CDR1 and CDR2 from the germline V gene are SGHRS and YFSETQ. In nucleotides, the CDR3 is TGCGCCAGCAGCCGCGGGGGGACCTCCTACAATGAGCAGTTCTTC. Translating it yields CASSRGGTSYNEQFF.

This clonotype was counted only a few times. The chain is built from TRBV2 and TRBJ1-4; D uncertain. Looked up from germline, CDR1 is SNHLY and CDR2 is FYNNEI. Trimming removed 5 bases at V and 4 bases at J, with 17 bases between. The length of the CDR3 is 16 residues. CDR3 sequence reads: CASSIGSPRNNEKLFF. CDR3 coding DNA: TGTGCCAGCAGTATAGGCTCTCCTAGGAATAATGAAAAACTGTTTTTT.

This clonotype was seen only a few times. An end of the junction does not agree with germline; a read error may underlie this. V is TRBV5-1 and J is TRBJ1-6; D not certain. Germline-derived CDR1 and CDR2 are SGHRS and YFSETQ. This CDR3 region has 13 residues. CDR3 sequence reads: CASSQGSTSPLHF. The CDR3 region has the DNA TGTGCCAGCAGCCAAGGGTCTACATCACCCCTCCACTTT.

This clonotype was counted between two and nine times. CDR3 sequence: CASSLEPRGYTF. DNA of the CDR3: TGTGCCAGCAGCTTAGAACCCCGTGGCTACACCTTC. The rearrangement joins TRBV11-2 to TRBJ1-2; D is unclear. This CDR3 comprises 12 residues. Germline loops: CDR1 SGHAT, CDR2 FQNNGV. With 0 bases removed from V and 7 bases from J, the gap between germline ends came to 6 bases.

The table lists this clonotype with many counts. The chain is built from TRBV12-3 or TRBV12-4 and TRBJ1-1; D unclear. The CDR3 covers 12 residues. V was cut by 2 bases and J by 3 bases, with 4 bases left in between. The CDR3: CASSLKDTEAFF. The DNA for the CDR3 is TGTGCCAGCAGTTTAAAAGACACTGAAGCTTTCTTT.

With respect to this clonotype: A much more abundant neighbour one base away suggests this may be a read error. This chain uses TRBV3-1 with TRBJ2-3; D may match TRBD1 or TRBD2 (5 bases each). The CDR3 length is 13 residues. Germline V CDR1 and CDR2: LGHDT, YNNKEL (reference sequence). CDR3 nucleotide sequence: TGTGCCAGCAGACGGGCCGGGACCTACGAGCAGTGCTTC. This codes for CASRRAGTYEQCF.

The genes are TRBV5-6 and TRBJ2-3; 9 nucleotides agree with TRBD2. Germline V gene data show CDR1 as SGHDT and CDR2 as YYEEEE. The CDR3 covers 14 residues. Trimming removed 8 bases from V and 4 bases from J; junction bases left unmatched: 8. Written as DNA, the CDR3 is TGTGCCAGTGCTAGAGAGCGGGGGGCAGATACGCAGTATTTT. Protein sequence: CASARERGADTQYF. The full variable domain, with the rest looked up from reference TRBV5-6 and TRBJ2-3, is DAGVTQSPTHLIKTRGQQVTLRCSPKSGHDTVSWYQQALGQGPQFIFQYYEEEERQRGNFPDRFSGHQFPNYSSELNVNALLLGDSALYLCASARERGADTQYFGPGTRLTVL.

V usage is TRBV19 and J usage is TRBJ2-1; possible D gene TRBD1, 6 bases. Germline assignment: CDR1 LNHDA and CDR2 SQIVND (reference sequence). CDR3 size: 14 residues. V was clipped by 5 bases and J by 1 base, with 9 bases between them. The chain's CDR3 is CASSQQGSYNEQFF. The CDR3 DNA reads TGTGCCAGTAGTCAACAGGGATCCTACAATGAGCAGTTCTTC.

This clonotype was seen at least ten times. The rearrangement links TRBV28 to TRBJ1-1; 10 bases map to TRBD1. Germline loops: CDR1 MDHEN, CDR2 SYDVKM. CDR3 length: 14 amino acids. J was trimmed by 10 bases and V by 5 bases; bases with no gene match: 10. The CDR3 DNA sequence: TGTGCCAGCAGTCATACCGGGACAGGGGACTCAGCTTTCTTT. Protein sequence: CASSHTGTGDSAFF.

The sample holds a few counts of this clonotype. This chain connects TRBV19 to TRBJ1-5; TRBD1 matches at 7 bases. Germline values: CDR1 LNHDA, CDR2 SQIVND (reference sequence). Trimming at V came to 0 bases and at J to 4 bases, leaving 3 bases not matched to a gene. CDR3 size: 15 residues. This chain's CDR3 is CASSIEGGPNQPQHF. The CDR3 nucleotides read TGTGCCAGTAGTATAGAAGGGGGCCCGAATCAGCCCCAGCATTTT.

The chain employs TRBV12-3 or TRBV12-4 and TRBJ2-2; no definite D call. This CDR3 is 15 amino acids long. V dropped 2 bases and J dropped 6 bases, with 13 bases sitting between them. CDR3 DNA: TGTGCCAGCAGTTTAAGCAGCGTCGGCGCCGGGGAGCTGTTTTTT. It codes for CASSLSSVGAGELFF.

At least ten counts were recorded for this clonotype. J is TRBJ2-1 and V is TRBV12-3 or TRBV12-4; D possibly matches TRBD1 or TRBD2 (7 bases each). Trimming pared 6 bases from V and 9 bases from J, leaving 18 bases between. There are 14 residues in the CDR3. This CDR3 reads CASRTRGGGLEQFF. The CDR3 DNA reads as TGTGCCAGCAGAACCAGGGGGGGCGGGCTTGAGCAGTTCTTC.

This clonotype was recorded many times. The chain joins TRBV11-2 to TRBJ2-3; weak D call: TRBD2 (5 bases). V was cut by 5 bases and J by 0 bases, with 12 bases left in between. Germline V gene sequence: CDR1 SGHAT, CDR2 FQNNGV. The CDR3 contains 15 residues. The CDR3 nucleotides read TGTGCCAGCAGCACTCCTTCGGGAAGCACAGATACGCAGTATTTT. Protein product: CASSTPSGSTDTQYF. Based on the CDR3 plus reference TRBV11-2 and TRBJ2-3, the full variable domain is EAGVAQSPRYKIIEKRQSVAFWCNPISGHATLYWYQQILGQGPKLLIQFQNNGVVDDSQLPKDRFSAERLKGVDSTLKIQPAKLEDSAVYLCASSTPSGSTDTQYFGPGTRLTVL.

This clonotype came up many times. Given a much more abundant clone one base away, this may be a read error. The rearrangement uses TRBV10-3 and TRBJ1-1; 9 bases line up with TRBD1. Germline CDR1 ENHRY, CDR2 SYGVKD. With V trimmed by 5 bases and J by 4 bases, 2 bases remained unmatched. CDR3 size: 13 residues. The CDR3 loop is CAISLTGGTEAFF. The CDR3 DNA is TGTGCCATCAGTTTGACAGGGGGCACTGAAGCTTTCTTT.

The rearrangement links TRBV6-2 or TRBV6-3 to TRBJ2-5; the D gene is possibly TRBD2 (5 bases). V lost 5 bases and J lost 5, with 15 bases in between. The CDR3 extends over 14 amino acids. Germline CDR1 and CDR2: MNHEY and SVGEGT. The CDR3 reads CASSPGLAWETQYF. For the CDR3, the DNA is TGTGCCAGCAGTCCGGGATTAGCCTGGGAGACCCAGTACTTC.

At least ten counts were recorded for this clonotype. DNA of the CDR3: TGTGCCAGCAGCTTAGGTGGGACAGTACCTGGTTATGGCTACACCTTC. Translating it yields CASSLGGTVPGYGYTF. This rearrangement joins TRBV7-2 to TRBJ1-2; 7 bases align to TRBD1. Germline CDR1 SGHTA, CDR2 FQGNSA. The CDR3 extends over 16 amino acids. J was trimmed by 5 bases and V by 1 base; bases with no gene match: 10. The complete variable domain, with remaining parts taken from reference TRBV7-2 and TRBJ1-2, reads GAGVSQSPSNKVTEKGKDVELRCDPISGHTALYWYRQSLGQGLEFLIYFQGNSAPDKSGLPSDRFSAERTGGSVSTLTIQRTQQEDSAVYLCASSLGGTVPGYGYTFGSGTRLTVV.